One and the same sample provided the 28 T cell receptor beta chains below, sequenced in a study of memory CD4+ T cells and cytomegalovirus serostatus (dated 2019 in TCRdb). The method behind the library was the immunoSEQ multiplex PCR assay. TCRdb limited this immuneACCESS table to in-frame rearrangements with V and J called. A share of clones is missing; checked studies link under half to unresolved V genes, and the rest is unexplained. The sample table holds 54,000 or so clones, of which roughly 81% were seen once. About 0.95% of the sample belongs to the ten largest clones. A FACSAria II was used to sort memory CD4+ T cells, defined as single viable CD3+CD4+CD8-CD45RO+ cells. Sequencing input: memory CD4+ T cells from blood. The receptors here all came from an adult in good health and CMV-seronegative.

The gene calls are TRBV6-5 and TRBJ2-7; D is possibly TRBD2 (6 bases). CDR3 length: 15 amino acids. From germline, CDR1 is MNHEY and CDR2 SVGAGI. With 8 bases removed from V and 5 bases from J, the gap between germline ends came to 22 bases. CDR3 DNA: TGTGCCAGCCCAACGTTGTCGGGGGTATTCAACGAGCAGTACTTC. It yields the protein CASPTLSGVFNEQYF.

V usage is TRBV6-5 and J usage is TRBJ2-2, with TRBD1 matching over 7 bases. Germline V CDR1 and CDR2: MNHEY, SVGAGI. CDR3 size: 14 residues. J was trimmed by 6 bases and V by 5 bases; bases with no gene match: 6. CDR3 protein: CASSQTGIPGELFF. The CDR3 DNA is TGTGCCAGCAGTCAGACAGGGATCCCCGGGGAGCTGTTTTTT.

The genes are TRBV5-1 and TRBJ2-7, with TRBD2 matching over 15 bases. Germline V lookup: CDR1 SGHRS, CDR2 YFSETQ. V was clipped by 3 bases and J by 4 bases; unmatched bases: 8. The CDR3 loop spans 17 amino acids. The CDR3 here is CASSSLGTSGRTYEQYF. CDR3 DNA sequence: TGCGCCAGCAGCTCCCTTGGGACTAGCGGGAGGACATACGAGCAGTACTTC.

This clone has only a few counts. The chain has TRBV11-2 and TRBJ2-2; D gene uncertain. The CDR3 length is 12 residues. Germline CDR1 reads SGHAT; CDR2 reads FQNNGV. The V end was cut by 3 bases, the J end by 6 bases, with 5 bases between. The chain's CDR3 is CASSFNAGELFF. CDR3 DNA sequence: TGTGCCAGCAGCTTTAACGCCGGGGAGCTGTTTTTT.

The chain links TRBV12-2 to TRBJ2-2; no check of the table's D call, TRBD2, against the DNA was made. TRBV12-2 is tagged as a pseudogene. This CDR3 is 16 amino acids long. Here the CDR3 DNA reads TGTGCAAGTCGCTTAGAACTAGCGGAGGACACCGGGGAGCTGTTTTTT. Translating it yields CASRLELAEDTGELFF.

The rearrangement links TRBV28 to TRBJ2-1, with D possibly TRBD2 on 7 matching bases. With 4 bases removed from V and 3 bases from J, the gap between germline ends came to 19 bases. This CDR3 has 17 amino acids. Germline CDR1 reads MDHEN; CDR2 reads SYDVKM. The CDR3 DNA is TGTGCCAGCAGTTCCTCGACTAGCAGGGGTCTCTACAATGAGCAGTTCTTC. Encoded protein: CASSSSTSRGLYNEQFF.

Only a few counts were recorded for this clone. This sequence joins TRBV4-1 and TRBJ2-1, with D hard to call. The germline V gene encodes CDR1 MGHRA and CDR2 YSYEKL. V lost 4 bases to trimming and J lost 0 bases, with 13 bases between them. The CDR3 length is 16 residues. This CDR3 reads CASSPGRTDSYNEQFF. CDR3 DNA sequence: TGCGCCAGCAGCCCCGGTAGGACGGACTCCTACAATGAGCAGTTCTTC.

The chain carries TRBV5-5 and TRBJ1-2; TRBD1 matches at 7 bases. Germline values: CDR1 SGHKS, CDR2 YYEKEE (reference sequence). The V and J ends lost 2 bases and 5 bases, in that order; junction bases with no gene match: 3. The CDR3 is 13 residues long. This CDR3 is CASSFTGDYGYTF. DNA of the CDR3: TGTGCCAGCAGCTTCACAGGGGATTATGGCTACACCTTC.

The chain employs TRBV7-9 and TRBJ2-5; the D call may be TRBD1 or TRBD2 (5 bases each). The CDR3 loop spans 16 amino acids. Looked up from germline, CDR1 is SEHNR and CDR2 is FQNEAQ (reference sequence). Deletions cut 5 bases from V and 2 bases from J, with 18 bases between. The CDR3 coding sequence is TGTGCCAGCAGCATGGGGGTGGGACGGAATCAAGAGACCCAGTACTTC. This gives the protein CASSMGVGRNQETQYF.

The CDR3 DNA reads as TGTGCCAGCGACTCAGGAAGCTATGGCTACACCTTC. This gives the protein CASDSGSYGYTF. The rearrangement joins TRBV18 to TRBJ1-2; D unclear. V was shortened by 8 bases and J by 4 bases, with 11 bases between the two germline ends. The CDR3 covers 12 residues. Germline V gene lookup returns CDR1 KGHSH and CDR2 LQKENI.

The J gene is TRBJ2-7, the V gene TRBV5-6; no clear D gene. The germline gives CDR1 SGHDT, CDR2 YYEEEE. The CDR3 length is 12 residues. V was clipped by 0 bases and J by 3 bases, with 4 bases between them. The CDR3: CASSLGGYEQYF. In DNA, the CDR3 is TGTGCCAGCAGCTTGGGGGGCTACGAGCAGTACTTC. The full variable domain, with the rest looked up from reference TRBV5-6 and TRBJ2-7, is DAGVTQSPTHLIKTRGQQVTLRCSPKSGHDTVSWYQQALGQGPQFIFQYYEEEERQRGNFPDRFSGHQFPNYSSELNVNALLLGDSALYLCASSLGGYEQYFGPGTRLTVT.

In DNA form, the CDR3 reads TGCGCCAGCAGCCAGAAGTGGGGCGACAGCAATCAGCCCCAGCATTTT. Translated, it gives CASSQKWGDSNQPQHF. The chain recombines TRBV4-3 with TRBJ1-5, with D possibly matching TRBD1 (5 bases). The CDR3 extends over 16 amino acids. Trimming shortened V by 3 bases and J by 1 base, and 13 bases separated the two germline ends. Germline V lookup: CDR1 LGHNA, CDR2 YSLEER.

This chain links TRBV18 with TRBJ2-7; 7 nucleotides match TRBD1. V dropped 4 bases and J dropped 7; count of bases not matched to a gene: 7. The CDR3 has 13 amino acids. CDR1 KGHSH and CDR2 LQKENI come from the germline V gene. CDR3 sequence (DNA): TGTGCCAGCTCACTAAAACAGGGGAGAGAGCAGTACTTC. Translated, it gives CASSLKQGREQYF.

CDR3 nucleotides: TGTGCCAGCAGTTGGGGGACAGGGCGCCAGGGCTACACCTTC. Protein sequence: CASSWGTGRQGYTF. V and J are TRBV6-5 and TRBJ1-2, with 9 bases matching TRBD1. This CDR3 comprises 14 residues. Germline CDR1 is MNHEY and CDR2 is SVGAGI. V lost 4 bases and J lost 8; bases outside the gene matches: 8.

DNA of the CDR3: TGTGCCAGCAGTTACTCGACACGCCCAAATGAAAAACTGTTTTTT. As protein: CASSYSTRPNEKLFF. The V gene is TRBV6-5, the J gene TRBJ1-4; D unclear. CDR1 and CDR2 from the germline V gene are MNHEY and SVGAGI. The V gene lost 0 bases and the J gene lost 5 bases, with 10 bases spanning the gap. CDR3 length equals 15 residues.

J is TRBJ2-3 and V is TRBV16; possible D gene TRBD1, 6 bases. The V end was cut by 1 base, the J end by 5 bases, with 22 bases between. The CDR3 runs 18 residues. Germline assignment: CDR1 KGHSY and CDR2 FQNENV. This CDR3 is CASSQYIFGTGLGDTQYF. DNA for the CDR3: TGTGCCAGCAGCCAATACATCTTCGGCACAGGGCTTGGAGATACGCAGTATTTT.

This rearrangement joins TRBV5-4 to TRBJ2-7; TRBD2 matches at 8 bases. The CDR3 covers 14 residues. The V segment lost 4 bases and the J segment 0 bases; nucleotides outside the gene matches: 3. Germline V CDR1 and CDR2: SGHNT, YYREEE (reference sequence). CDR3 in DNA: TGTGCCAGCAGCCCGACTAGCGACTCCTACGAGCAGTACTTC. Protein: CASSPTSDSYEQYF.

This clone has a single count. The chain uses TRBV7-2 and TRBJ2-7; a possible D gene is TRBD2 (6 bases). Germline V gene lookup returns CDR1 SGHTA and CDR2 FQGNSA. CDR3 length equals 15 residues. V shed 5 bases and J shed 3 bases, with 17 bases lying between them. The CDR3 coding sequence is TGTGCCAGCAGCCTGTCCCCGGGACTCGACTACGAGCAGTACTTC. Protein product: CASSLSPGLDYEQYF. The full variable domain, with the rest looked up from reference TRBV7-2 and TRBJ2-7, is GAGVSQSPSNKVTEKGKDVELRCDPISGHTALYWYRQSLGQGLEFLIYFQGNSAPDKSGLPSDRFSAERTGGSVSTLTIQRTQQEDSAVYLCASSLSPGLDYEQYFGPGTRLTVT.

This chain's CDR3 is CASSFTQTGMTEAFF. The CDR3 DNA sequence: TGTGCCAGCAGCTTCACCCAGACAGGGATGACTGAAGCTTTCTTT. This chain uses TRBV7-2 with TRBJ1-1; 7 positions agree with TRBD1. Germline V gene lookup returns CDR1 SGHTA and CDR2 FQGNSA. The CDR3 length is 15 residues. V lost 3 bases to trimming and J lost 5 bases; unmatched junction nucleotides: 9.

The chain employs TRBV14 and TRBJ2-6; D ambiguous. This CDR3 has 17 residues. V gave up 0 bases and J gave up 2 bases, with 11 bases separating them. CDR1 SGHDN and CDR2 FVKESK come from the germline V gene. The CDR3 reads CASSQDFPTPGANVLTF. CDR3 in DNA: TGTGCCAGCAGCCAAGATTTCCCTACTCCTGGGGCCAACGTCCTGACTTTC.

V and J are TRBV7-3 and TRBJ2-7; no reliable D call. Trimming left V 5 bases short and J 1 base short, with 3 bases between. The CDR3 runs to 11 residues. Per the germline V gene, CDR1 is SGHTA and CDR2 is FQGTGA. In DNA, the CDR3 is TGTGCCAGCAGCGTATCCTACGAGCAGTACTTC. Translation gives CASSVSYEQYF.

The chain has TRBV7-8 and TRBJ1-1; D remains ambiguous. The CDR3 is made up of 15 amino acids. Trimming stripped 4 bases from V and 1 base from J, with 13 bases between. Germline loops: CDR1 SGHVS, CDR2 FQNEAQ. The CDR3 sequence is CASSWGKGGNTEAFF. As DNA, the CDR3 is TGTGCCAGCAGCTGGGGTAAGGGCGGGAACACTGAAGCTTTCTTT.

This chain joins TRBV2 and TRBJ1-6; D ambiguous. Trimming cost V 6 bases and J 7 bases, with 13 bases left between them. The length of the CDR3 is 14 residues. In germline, CDR1 is SNHLY, CDR2 FYNNEI. The CDR3, as DNA: TGTGCCAGCAGGTTGGGGAGAAGCAATTCACCCCTCCACTTT. Its protein product is CASRLGRSNSPLHF.

V is TRBV10-2 and J is TRBJ1-5; 8 bases fit TRBD1. Germline CDR1 and CDR2: WSHSY and SAAADI. With V trimmed by 7 bases and J by 6 bases, 8 bases remained unmatched. The CDR3 runs to 14 residues. In nucleotides, the CDR3 is TGCGCCAGCATGGGGGCAGGGGGCGGTCAGCCCCAGCATTTT. Translating gives CASMGAGGGQPQHF.

The chain has TRBV7-3 and TRBJ2-3, with D possibly matching TRBD2 (6 bases). Per germline, CDR1 SGHTA and CDR2 FQGTGA. Trimming took off 5 bases at V and 3 bases at J, with 9 bases between the two ends. CDR3 length: 13 residues. The CDR3 spells CASSPTRTDTQYF. In DNA, the CDR3 is TGTGCCAGCAGCCCGACTAGGACAGATACGCAGTATTTT.

The chain employs TRBV27 and TRBJ1-6; TRBD1 agrees at 7 bases. From germline, CDR1 is MNHEY and CDR2 SMNVEV (reference sequence). J gave up 5 bases and V 6 bases, and 7 bases lay outside the gene matches. The CDR3 has 15 residues. The CDR3 DNA reads TGTGCCAGCAGCATTCGGACAGGCCATAATTCACCCCTCCACTTT. Protein sequence: CASSIRTGHNSPLHF.

This sequence joins TRBV9 and TRBJ2-1; possible D gene TRBD1, 6 bases. V lost 1 base and J 5 bases, leaving 16 bases between the germline ends. CDR1 SGDLS and CDR2 YYNGEE come from the germline V gene. The CDR3 covers 16 residues. The CDR3 loop reads CASSVFGGRSNNEQFF. The CDR3 DNA reads TGTGCCAGCAGCGTATTTGGGGGCCGGTCAAACAATGAGCAGTTCTTC.

The chain has TRBV19 and TRBJ1-1; the D is unclear. Trimming took 3 bases from V and 10 from J, leaving 24 bases between them. The CDR3 is made up of 16 amino acids. Germline lookup yields CDR1 LNHDA and CDR2 SQIVND (reference sequence). CDR3 in DNA: TGTGCCAGTAGTATTCGTTTCGGGGATCAGGATTGGGTAGCTTTCTTT. Translated, it gives CASSIRFGDQDWVAFF.